This is a list of T cell receptor beta chains from one sample in a study of cytomegalovirus exposure and HLA in healthy donors. Using immunoSEQ multiplex PCR, the repertoire was profiled, and TCRdb retains in-frame clones only, with some absent. The sample holds fewer than 200,000 clones, roughly 70% seen once. Sequenced material: PBMCs. The receptors shown here come from a woman in her thirties or forties in good health and CMV-seropositive. The CDR3 runs from the conserved cysteine through the conserved F or W. A D gene is named only where the DNA matches it firmly. For some rows the clone size is stated as once, few or many, or as a class when expanded; others skip it.

D	size	V	J	CDR3	DNA
-	-	TRBV5-4	TRBJ2-7	CASSLVSGDDEQYF	TGTGCCAGCAGCTTGGTATCGGGGGACGACGAGCAGTACTTC
TRBD1	-	TRBV4-2	TRBJ1-2	CASSQDRTGEGYTF	TGTGCCAGCAGCCAAGATCGGACAGGGGAGGGCTACACCTTC
TRBD2	-	TRBV2	TRBJ2-7	CASGGEFTYEQYF	TGTGCCAGTGGGGGGGAATTCACCTACGAGCAGTACTTC
TRBD2	-	TRBV27	TRBJ2-2	CASTPGLAGTGELFF	TGTGCCAGCACCCCGGGACTAGCAGGCACCGGGGAGCTGTTTTTT
-	-	TRBV7-2	TRBJ2-1	CASSHFRDTQFF	TGTGCCAGCAGCCATTTCCGGGATACACAGTTCTTC
-	-	TRBV6-6	TRBJ1-1	CASSRSGSTEAFF	TGTGCCAGCAGTAGATCAGGGTCCACTGAAGCTTTCTTT
-	few	TRBV20-1	TRBJ2-1	CSALGTNEQFF	TGCAGTGCTCTCGGGACTAATGAGCAGTTCTTC
TRBD1	-	TRBV9	TRBJ1-1	CASSVGGDSEAFF	TGTGCCAGCAGCGTAGGGGGGGACAGCGAAGCTTTCTTT
TRBD2	-	TRBV11-3	TRBJ2-1	CASSLAREGYNEQFF	TGTGCCAGCAGTCTGGCCAGGGAGGGGTACAATGAGCAGTTCTTC
-	-	TRBV7-9	TRBJ1-1	CASSYTGDTEAFF	TGTGCCAGCAGCTACACCGGGGACACTGAAGCTTTCTTT
TRBD1	few	TRBV5-1	TRBJ2-7	CASSRTGDSYEQYF	TGCGCCAGCAGCAGGACAGGGGATTCCTACGAGCAGTACTTC
TRBD2	few	TRBV6-5	TRBJ2-7	CASRAGDIHEQYF	TGTGCCAGCAGGGCGGGAGATATACACGAGCAGTACTTC
-	few	TRBV18	TRBJ1-2	CASSPPQSGIGYGYTF	TGTGCCAGCTCACCACCGCAATCAGGGATTGGTTATGGCTACACCTTC
-	-	TRBV7-6	TRBJ1-2	CASSLGGSPNYGYTF	TGTGCCAGCAGCTTAGGCGGGTCTCCTAACTATGGCTACACCTTC
-	-	TRBV5-1	TRBJ2-5	CASSGDSRETQYF	TGCGCCAGCAGCGGAGACTCAAGGGAGACCCAGTACTTC
TRBD1	-	TRBV5-1	TRBJ2-7	CASSLGFDRALYEQYF	TGCGCCAGCAGCTTGGGATTCGACAGGGCCCTATACGAGCAGTACTTC
TRBD2	-	TRBV19	TRBJ2-7	CASSPGTSGSVYEQYF	TGTGCCAGTAGTCCCGGGACTAGCGGGAGCGTCTACGAGCAGTACTTC
-	-	TRBV29-1	TRBJ1-1	CSAQGGGVSTEAFF	TGCAGCGCCCAGGGAGGGGGAGTTTCCACTGAAGCTTTCTTT
-	-	TRBV6-6	TRBJ1-1	CASSYSIRDTEAFF	TGTGCCAGCAGTTACTCTATTCGTGACACTGAAGCTTTCTTT
TRBD2	-	TRBV7-2	TRBJ2-5	CASSTGTSGRGQTQYF	TGTGCCAGCAGCACAGGGACTAGCGGGAGGGGGCAGACCCAGTACTTC
-	-	TRBV5-1	TRBJ2-5	CASSPPSVGTQYF	TGCGCCAGCAGTCCTCCCTCCGTCGGGACCCAGTACTTC
TRBD2	-	TRBV19	TRBJ2-1	CASSITGLAGNNEQFF	TGTGCCAGTAGTATCACAGGACTAGCGGGAAACAATGAGCAGTTCTTC
TRBD1	-	TRBV28	TRBJ2-7	CASSLPGTGGLWEQYF	TGTGCCAGCAGTTTACCCGGGACAGGGGGCCTCTGGGAGCAGTACTTC
TRBD2	few	TRBV29-1	TRBJ2-1	CSVAWREGFNEQFF	TGCAGCGTTGCCTGGCGGGAGGGCTTCAATGAGCAGTTCTTC
TRBD1	-	TRBV11-1	TRBJ2-1	CASSLGPGQGYEQFF	TGTGCCAGCAGCTTAGGGCCGGGACAGGGTTATGAGCAGTTCTTC
TRBD1	once	TRBV9	TRBJ1-1	CASSGGTGNTEAFF	TGTGCCAGCAGCGGTGGGACAGGCAACACTGAAGCTTTCTTT
TRBD2	-	TRBV7-8	TRBJ2-4	CASSLEAGVAYF	TGTGCCAGCAGCTTAGAAGCGGGGGTCGCTTACTTC
TRBD2	-	TRBV4-3	TRBJ2-1	CASSQGGGTYNEQFF	TGCGCCAGCAGCCAAGGGGGAGGGACCTACAATGAGCAGTTCTTC
TRBD2	-	TRBV5-4	TRBJ2-7	CASSSEDRGVNEQYF	TGTGCCAGCAGCTCAGAGGACCGGGGGGTGAACGAGCAGTACTTC
TRBD2	-	TRBV9	TRBJ2-5	CASSVGGGRETQYF	TGTGCCAGCAGCGTAGGAGGCGGGAGAGAGACCCAGTACTTC
TRBD2	-	TRBV6-4	TRBJ2-2	CASSGLAGVGELFF	TGTGCCAGCAGCGGACTAGCGGGAGTCGGGGAGCTGTTTTTT
-	once	TRBV5-1	TRBJ1-1	CASSAGRESNTEAFF	TGCGCCAGCAGCGCAGGCAGAGAATCGAACACTGAAGCTTTCTTT
TRBD1	-	TRBV29-1	TRBJ2-2	CSVDKGQGTGELFF	TGCAGCGTTGATAAGGGACAGGGAACCGGGGAGCTGTTTTTT
-	-	TRBV5-1	TRBJ2-7	CASSTGDSLDEQYF	TGCGCCAGCAGCACAGGAGACAGTTTAGACGAGCAGTACTTC
TRBD2	few	TRBV27	TRBJ2-1	CASIGLAGVWGNEQFF	TGTGCCAGCATAGGACTAGCGGGAGTGTGGGGCAATGAGCAGTTCTTC
TRBD2	-	TRBV6-5	TRBJ2-5	CASSYSLATGETQYF	TGTGCCAGCAGTTACTCACTAGCGACTGGAGAGACCCAGTACTTC
-	-	TRBV2	TRBJ2-7	CASMRVPYEQYF	TGTGCCAGCATGCGGGTGCCCTACGAGCAGTACTTC
-	few	TRBV5-6	TRBJ1-5	CASSSSRGQPQHF	TGTGCCAGCAGCTCTTCTCGGGGACAGCCCCAGCATTTT
TRBD2	-	TRBV19	TRBJ2-1	CASSATSGGNYNEQFF	TGTGCCAGTAGTGCGACTAGCGGGGGAAACTACAATGAGCAGTTCTTC
TRBD1	-	TRBV2	TRBJ2-1	CASSEGQGRNEQFF	TGTGCCAGCAGTGAGGGACAGGGTAGGAATGAGCAGTTCTTC
TRBD1	-	TRBV25-1	TRBJ1-1	CASSGDRAVGINTEAFF	TGTGCCAGCAGTGGGGACAGGGCCGTTGGGATCAACACTGAAGCTTTCTTT
TRBD1	few	TRBV5-1	TRBJ1-1	CASSAGTGWNTEAFF	TGCGCCAGCAGCGCAGGGACAGGGTGGAACACTGAAGCTTTCTTT
-	few	TRBV25-1	TRBJ1-2	CASSELNGYTF	TGTGCCAGCAGTGAATTAAATGGCTACACCTTC
-	-	TRBV6-5	TRBJ2-7	CASSYSDYSYEQYF	TGTGCCAGCAGTTACTCGGACTACTCCTACGAGCAGTACTTC
TRBD2	-	TRBV6-1	TRBJ2-7	CASSETSGSYEQYF	TGTGCCAGCAGTGAAACTAGCGGATCGTACGAGCAGTACTTC